Here is one T cell receptor beta chain with its context. Its antigen remains unidentified. Per-nucleotide qualities are absent, and no much larger clonotype sits a single base away. These data come from a study of T cell changes during pregnancy in multiple sclerosis (dated by TCRdb to 2018 to 2020). At the level of the whole study: The study looked at changes in the T cell repertoire across pregnancy in women with multiple sclerosis.

The library relied on the immunoSEQ multiplex PCR assay. The source is immuneACCESS, and TCRdb retained only in-frame sequences with V and J called. Part of the clones is not carried over; for the studies checked, unresolved V genes explain less than half of this, and the remainder is unexplained. This sample is represented by 79,000 or so clones; approximately 94% of them were singletons. Roughly 0.21% of the sample is taken by the ten largest. From the cysteine up to the phenylalanine, the CDR3 has a length of 13 residues. Only the CDR3 portion is preserved as DNA: 39 bases, with reading frame beginning at the first base. The germline V gene (reference sequence) gives CDR1 as SGHAT and CDR2 as FQDESV. Trimming accounts for 4 bases at V and 9 bases at J, while the number of junction bases matched to no gene is 8.

This clonotype originated in a female donor with multiple sclerosis, enrolled in a pregnancy study. Recombination joined TRBV11-1 with TRBJ1-2; 7 central bases correspond to TRBD1. The source material was CD4+ T cells from peripheral blood mononuclear cells, sampled before pregnancy. In nucleotide form, the sequence is TGTGCCAGCAGCTCAACGGGACAGACGAGCTACACCTTC. This encodes CASSSTGQTSYTF. With all but the CDR3 taken from the reference TRBV11-1 and TRBJ1-2 genes, the full variable domain is: EAEVAQSPRYKITEKSQAVAFWCDPISGHATLYWYRQILGQGPELLVQFQDESVVDDSQLPKDRFSAERLKGVDSTLKIQPAELGDSAMYLCASSSTGQTSYTFGSGTRLTVV.